This TCR beta chain was recorded in a study of T cell repertoires in cytomegalovirus infection. In the study overall: Recently identified HLA-C-restricted CMV epitopes were used, and well-studied HLA-B-restricted CMV epitopes were used as well. An indication of both CMV infection and matching HLA type came from public TCR beta signatures.

TCRdb passed the reads through MiXCR, listing each CDR3 protein once. This table holds about 280,000 distinct CDR3 sequences, approximately 22% found once. This clonotype appeared many times. Its antigen is still unknown. Source: cultured PBMCs, taken from culture after CMV antigen stimulation. The sequence came from a human donor in good health (CMV status not recorded). Some clones in this sample may be carry-over from other donors' samples.

Here the CDR3 DNA reads TGTGCCAGCAGCTTAAGAGGGACCGGGGAGCTGTTTTTT. Its translation: CASSLRGTGELFF. The chain recombines TRBV7-9 with TRBJ2-2; D perhaps matches TRBD2 (5 bases). V was shortened by 2 bases and J by 5 bases, with 6 bases between the two germline ends. CDR1 is SEHNR and CDR2 is FQNEAQ in the germline V gene (reference sequence). This CDR3 spans 13 amino acids.